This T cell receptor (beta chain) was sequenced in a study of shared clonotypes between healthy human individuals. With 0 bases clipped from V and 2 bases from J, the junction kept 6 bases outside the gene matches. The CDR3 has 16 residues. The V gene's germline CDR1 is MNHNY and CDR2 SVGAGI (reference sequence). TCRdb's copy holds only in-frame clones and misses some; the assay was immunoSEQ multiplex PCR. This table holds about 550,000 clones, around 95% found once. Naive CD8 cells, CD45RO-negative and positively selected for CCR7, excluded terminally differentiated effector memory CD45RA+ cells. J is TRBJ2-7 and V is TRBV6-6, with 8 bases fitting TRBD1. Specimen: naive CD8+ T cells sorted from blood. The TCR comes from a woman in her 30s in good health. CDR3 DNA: TGTGCCAGCAGTTACTCGAGTACAGGGGGGACCTACGAGCAGTACTTC. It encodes CASSYSSTGGTYEQYF.